This T cell receptor beta chain came from a study of T cells expressing NK-cell markers (dated by TCRdb to about 2020). Notes on the research overall: Seven to nine donors provided sorted CD3+CD56+NKG2C+, CD3+CD56+NKG2C- and CD3+CD56-NKG2C+ T-cell subsets, whose TCR beta-chain repertoires were profiled. Sequencing of the libraries produced 2 x 150 bp reads on Illumina HiSeq 2000/2500, MiSeq or NextSeq. Among the eight sequenced donors, only one was HCMV-seronegative, while the other seven were HCMV-seropositive. Randomly selected healthy volunteers, three men and five women, were used as the eight sequenced donors. The paper as a whole reports these results and caveats: In roughly six donors, the dominant CD3+CD56+NKG2C+ clonotypes ranked among the top 10 CD8+ clonotypes, making up roughly 1.0-8% of CD8+ T cells. Those dominant clonotypes were again the most abundant among CD3+CD56-NKG2C+ cells in several donors, at about 25-60.1%. Whether the expanded NKG2C-expressing T cell clones were specific for HCMV antigens remained unclear.

HCMV serostatus was determined by detecting HCMV-specific IgG in serum with a commercial ELISA kit. Peripheral blood mononuclear cells were isolated from blood by Ficoll density gradient centrifugation. For sequencing, an Illumina HiSeq 2000 was employed. 5'RACE template switching, by which a universal primer site and unique molecular identifiers were added, was used to make TCR beta cDNA libraries. Priming for cDNA synthesis came from the TCR beta constant segment, and two successive PCR amplification steps followed. Regarding the original processing steps: MIGEC handled demultiplexing of the reads and grouping by UMI, while MiTCR was used to assemble and quantify clonotypes. To remove erroneous sequences, TCR cDNA sequences were retained only when supported by two or more reads. Downstream repertoire analysis used the tcR package, and clonotypes were matched across fractions by CDR3 nucleotide sequence plus V segment. VDJmatch was used to annotate antigen specificity against VDJdb, with one amino acid substitution in CDR3 permitted. The reads underwent TCRdb reprocessing, giving one record for each CDR3 protein sequence and no DNA. For this entry, the V and J calls and clone size follow TCRdb and not the study's own pipeline. The data table for this sample lists some 600,000 distinct CDR3 sequences. 3.5% to 4.5% of the sample rests with the top ten.

From cysteine to phenylalanine, the CDR3 is 15 amino acids long. No DNA is listed. CDR1 and CDR2, looked up from the germline V gene (reference sequence), are SEHNR and FQNEAQ. Concerning this clonotype itself: Its antigen specificity is not known.

The chain joins TRBV7-9 to TRBJ2-1; without DNA, the TCRdb call of TRBD1 cannot be checked. Sample: blood T cells: a sorted CD56 or NKG2C T cell subset, CD4+ or CD8+ T cells, or bulk PBMC T cells (not recorded which). The receptor was isolated from a man younger than 35 in good health. Donor details come from another sample of the same person, matched by shared clones. The CDR3 region has the sequence CASTQRDPLIDEQFF.